In this sample, the clone carrying this T cell receptor (beta chain) turned up a few times. This record belongs to a study of blood T cell repertoires in COVID-19. The wider study: Some COVID-19 samples were acute and others convalescent; all came from the United States, Italy and Spain. PBMCs, B-cell-depleted T cells, or T cells provided the cDNA or gDNA that made up the material.

Source study methods: It was from reference gene primer amplification that nucleated cell counts were estimated. The table came from immunoSEQ multiplex PCR; TCRdb's copy has only in-frame clones and leaves some out. V and J calls and clone size are given by that table; D and trimming were obtained from the DNA. The repertoire includes around 130,000 clones, approximately 84% of them detected once, and about a sixth sits in the top ten. CDR3 length: 14 amino acids. The ends lost 7 bases at V and 6 bases at J; junction bases unmatched: 5. CDR1 SEHNR and CDR2 FQNEAQ come from the germline V gene (reference sequence).

The gene calls are TRBV7-9 and TRBJ1-6; 8 bases match TRBD1. This sequence was found in a woman of 80 years or more with acute or convalescent COVID-19. Sequencing was performed on peripheral blood. CDR3: CASNQGASNSPLHF. The CDR3, as DNA: TGTGCCAGCAACCAGGGGGCGTCTAATTCACCCCTCCACTTT. The entire variable domain, with the rest obtained from reference TRBV7-9 and TRBJ1-6, is as follows: DTGVSQNPRHKITKRGQNVTFRCDPISEHNRLYWYRQTLGQGPEFLTYFQNEAQLEKSRLLSDRFSAERPKGSFSTLEIQRTEQGDSAMYLCASNQGASNSPLHFGNGTRLTVT.